The 7 T cell receptor beta chains below all came from one sample that was sequenced in a study of T cell repertoires in cytomegalovirus infection (dated by TCRdb to between 2018 and 2021). The sequencing machine was an Illumina HiSeq 1500. TCRdb itself trimmed the public reads at Q25 with fastp, ran MiXCR and retained productive beta chains. Each entry merges the rows of one CDR3 protein and shows their most common DNA and genes. This sample has more than 150,000 distinct CDR3 sequences in its table, and 15% to 20% of those were observed once. Together, the top ten hold approximately 19% of the sample. The sample taken for sequencing was CD8+ T cells from PBMCs. The receptor set was obtained from a human donor in good health (CMV status not recorded). Some clones in this sample may be carry-over from other donors' samples.

The chain joins TRBV6-2 or TRBV6-3 to TRBJ2-5; 9 bases fit TRBD1. V shed 6 bases, J shed 5 bases, and the junction held 7 bases outside the gene matches. The CDR3 sequence is 14 residues long. Germline lookup yields CDR1 MNHEY and CDR2 SVGEGT. The CDR3 sequence: CASRNRGLTETQYF. CDR3 sequence (DNA): TGTGCCAGCAGAAACAGGGGGCTTACGGAGACCCAGTACTTC.

This clonotype was counted ten times or more. This chain connects TRBV6-2 or TRBV6-3 to TRBJ2-1, with 8 positions matching TRBD1. The CDR3 is made up of 14 amino acids. Germline lookup yields CDR1 MNHEY and CDR2 SVGEGT. Trimming at V came to 4 bases and at J to 6 bases, leaving 5 bases not matched to a gene. CDR3 region: CASSSGGVINEQFF. As DNA, the CDR3 is TGTGCCAGCAGTTCAGGGGGCGTTATCAATGAGCAGTTCTTC.

V and J are TRBV6-1 and TRBJ2-1, with D perhaps TRBD1 (6 bases). The CDR3 contains 16 residues. Germline CDR1 reads MNHNS; CDR2 reads SASEGT. The V and J ends lost 4 bases and 2 bases respectively, with 15 bases between them. CDR3 sequence (DNA): TGTGCCAGCAGTGGGTCACAGGGTGTTCCCTACAATGAGCAGTTCTTC. Translating gives CASSGSQGVPYNEQFF.

This clonotype was seen repeatedly, ten times or more. CDR3 protein: CASSPTHGTEAFF. Written as DNA, the CDR3 is TGCGCCAGCAGCCCCACTCACGGAACTGAAGCTTTCTTT. The chain has TRBV4-3 and TRBJ1-1; D gene uncertain. CDR3 length: 13 amino acids. CDR1 and CDR2 (germline): LGHNA, YSLEER. The V end lost 4 bases, the J end lost 5 bases, and 11 bases lay between the germline ends.

In the case of this clonotype: The conserved closing phenylalanine or tryptophan is absent in this CDR3, likely reflecting a read error. The chain links TRBV11-2 to TRBJ1-1; the D gene is possibly TRBD1 (5 bases). The CDR3 spans 13 residues. Trimming stripped 6 bases from V and 9 bases from J, with 17 bases between. Germline CDR1 and CDR2: SGHAT and FQNNGV. CDR3 coding DNA: TGTGCCAGCAGAAAATTTCCCGGGGACCAAGCTTTCTCT. It encodes CASRKFPGDQAFS.

The sample holds a few counts of this clonotype. The CDR3 region has the DNA TGTGCCAGCAGCCAAGATCGGAAGGGTAAAGCTTTCTTT. Encoded protein: CASSQDRKGKAFF. V usage is TRBV14 and J usage is TRBJ1-1; no clear D gene. Germline CDR1 and CDR2: SGHDN and FVKESK. The CDR3 is 13 amino acids. Deletions cut 0 bases from V and 9 bases from J, with 11 bases between.

This clonotype was counted at least ten times. This chain links TRBV7-9 with TRBJ1-3; 8 bases map to TRBD1. Trimming cost V 2 bases and J 0 bases; bases outside gene matches: 6. Germline assignment: CDR1 SEHNR and CDR2 FQNEAQ (reference sequence). The length of the CDR3 is 17 residues. DNA of the CDR3: TGTGCCAGCAGCTTAACGCGACAGGGGTACTCTGGAAACACCATATATTTT. Residues: CASSLTRQGYSGNTIYF.